One and the same sample provided the 6 T cell receptor beta chains below, sequenced in a study of shared clonotypes between healthy human individuals. Clones were read by immunoSEQ multiplex PCR, and TCRdb kept only the in-frame ones, dropping some. This table has hundreds of thousands of clones, around 80% appearing once. Sample: PBMCs. The source of these receptors is a woman in her thirties or forties in good health. Some clones in this sample may be carry-over from other donors' samples.

This clone was observed a few times. The V call is TRBV6-1, the J call TRBJ2-1; tentative D call: TRBD1 (6 bases). Germline V gives CDR1 MNHNS, CDR2 SASEGT. The CDR3 is made up of 14 amino acids. The V end was cut by 8 bases, the J end by 2 bases, with 13 bases between. This chain's CDR3 is CASVTGSPYNEQFF. The DNA of the CDR3 is TGTGCCAGCGTTACAGGGAGCCCCTACAATGAGCAGTTCTTC.

This clone appeared a few times. The chain combines TRBV4-3 with TRBJ2-2; possibly TRBD1 or TRBD2 for D (6 bases each). The ends were cut back, 1 base at V and 6 bases at J, with 15 bases in the middle. Per germline, CDR1 LGHNA and CDR2 YSLEER. This CDR3 has 16 residues. CDR3 sequence: CASSQGSYGGPGELFF. The CDR3, as DNA: TGCGCCAGCAGCCAAGGGAGCTACGGGGGCCCCGGGGAGCTGTTTTTT.

The chain joins TRBV11-3 to TRBJ2-3; 8 positions agree with TRBD1. Per the germline V gene, CDR1 is SGHNT and CDR2 is YENEEA. The CDR3 runs to 12 residues. V shed 5 bases, J shed 9 bases, and the junction held 4 bases outside the gene matches. CDR3 residues: CASSQRTGTQYF. The CDR3, as DNA: TGTGCCAGCAGCCAAAGGACAGGGACGCAGTATTTT.

The CDR3 sequence: CASSLGDSLSLEQFF. CDR3 in DNA: TGTGCCAGCAGCTTAGGGGATAGCTTATCGCTTGAGCAGTTCTTC. The chain carries TRBV7-9 and TRBJ2-1; no reliable D call. This CDR3 has 15 residues. Trimming pared 1 base from V and 9 bases from J, leaving 16 bases between. Germline V gene lookup returns CDR1 SEHNR and CDR2 FQNEAQ (reference sequence).

DNA of the CDR3: TGCGCCAGCAGCTTGCTGCCGGACAGGGGAGCAGAGACCCAGTACTTC. It codes for CASSLLPDRGAETQYF. The chain combines TRBV5-1 with TRBJ2-5, with 9 bases aligning to TRBD1. Germline trimming cut 1 base from V and 4 bases from J; bases unmatched to any gene: 8. The CDR3 loop spans 16 amino acids. Germline V gene lookup returns CDR1 SGHRS and CDR2 YFSETQ.

The chain combines TRBV5-1 with TRBJ1-2; 7 positions agree with TRBD1. CDR3 length: 12 amino acids. Germline V lookup: CDR1 SGHRS, CDR2 YFSETQ. V gave up 8 bases and J gave up 3 bases; unmatched junction bases: 4. This CDR3 reads CASGDSDYGYTF. The CDR3 DNA follows: TGCGCCAGTGGGGACAGCGACTATGGCTACACCTTC.